The 15 T cell receptor beta chains given below trace back to one sample, sequenced in a study of CD8 T cells in Susac syndrome. The RNA input was roughly 0.45 to 1 ug, and it was reverse transcribed with random hexamers. Using its own MiXCR run on the immunoSEQ multiplex PCR reads, TCRdb lists one record per CDR3 protein. The profile shows some 150,000 distinct CDR3 sequences, approximately 95% of them singletons. Sequenced material: CD4+ T cells from PBMCs. Receptors were obtained from a human donor in good health.

This chain's CDR3 is CASSRTSRVAQYF. DNA for the CDR3: TGTGCCAGCAGCCGGACTAGCCGGGTCGCGCAGTATTTT. V is TRBV6-5 and J is TRBJ2-3; TRBD2 agrees at 8 bases. This CDR3 comprises 13 residues. The germline gives CDR1 MNHEY, CDR2 SVGAGI. V dropped 6 bases and J dropped 10; count of bases not matched to a gene: 9.

V and J are TRBV20-1 and TRBJ2-1, with D possibly being TRBD2 (6 bases). The CDR3 length is 12 residues. Germline V gene sequence: CDR1 DFQATT, CDR2 SNEGSKA (reference sequence). V lost 4 bases and J lost 5, with 9 bases in between. The CDR3 loop reads CSATRTNNEQFF. Written as DNA, the CDR3 is TGCAGTGCTACCCGGACTAACAATGAGCAGTTCTTC.

The V gene is TRBV15, the J gene TRBJ2-5, with D uncertain. The CDR3 spans 11 residues. CDR1 LNHNV and CDR2 YYDKDF come from the germline V gene (reference sequence). Trimming took 2 bases from V and 5 from J, leaving 3 bases between them. In nucleotides, the CDR3 is TGTGCCACCAGCAGATGGGAGACCCAGTACTTC. Its translation is CATSRWETQYF.

The chain couples TRBV5-4 to TRBJ2-5; D call uncertain. In germline, CDR1 is SGHNT, CDR2 YYREEE (reference sequence). Trimming stripped 4 bases from V and 2 bases from J, with 15 bases between. The CDR3 has 15 amino acids. CDR3 nucleotides: TGTGCCAGCAGCCCCAGTCTAAGTCAACAAGAGACCCAGTACTTC. Translation gives CASSPSLSQQETQYF.

V and J are TRBV4-1 and TRBJ2-2; D is uncertain. Germline lookup yields CDR1 MGHRA and CDR2 YSYEKL. CDR3 length: 15 amino acids. V was pared by 3 bases and J by 1 base, with 9 bases between. The CDR3: CASSHFVGNTGELFF. The CDR3 nucleotides read TGCGCCAGCAGCCACTTTGTAGGGAACACCGGGGAGCTGTTTTTT.

This clonotype appeared a few times. V and J are TRBV7-9 and TRBJ2-5; D is uncertain. Germline CDR1 SEHNR, CDR2 FQNEAQ (reference sequence). The CDR3 consists of 13 residues. The germline V and J ends were trimmed by 2 bases and 4 bases, with 8 bases remaining between them. CDR3 amino acids: CASSLSVGETQYF. In DNA form, the CDR3 reads TGTGCCAGCAGCTTAAGTGTGGGAGAGACCCAGTACTTC.

The genes are TRBV12-3 or TRBV12-4 and TRBJ2-3, with D unresolved. V dropped 7 bases and J dropped 0 bases, with 8 bases sitting between them. The CDR3 is 13 residues long. CDR3 amino acids: CASTRRSTDTQYF. CDR3 nucleotides: TGTGCCAGCACCAGACGGAGCACAGATACGCAGTATTTT.

V gene TRBV27 combines with J gene TRBJ1-5; the D is unclear. This CDR3 comprises 14 residues. V lost 3 bases and J 6 bases, leaving 12 bases between the germline ends. Per germline, CDR1 MNHEY and CDR2 SMNVEV (reference sequence). This CDR3 reads CASSFRGLSQPQHF. DNA of the CDR3: TGTGCCAGCAGTTTTAGAGGTTTAAGTCAGCCCCAGCATTTT.

V gene TRBV19 combines with J gene TRBJ1-1; possibly TRBD1 for D (5 bases). Germline values: CDR1 LNHDA, CDR2 SQIVND (reference sequence). The CDR3 extends over 14 amino acids. The germline V and J ends were trimmed by 5 bases and 1 base, with 11 bases remaining between them. The CDR3 DNA sequence: TGTGCCAGTAGTTCCCCCGACAGGAACACTGAAGCTTTCTTT. It codes for CASSSPDRNTEAFF.

The DNA for the CDR3 is TGTGCCAGTAGTACCCGACAGGGGATAGGCTACACCTTC. It encodes CASSTRQGIGYTF. The chain joins TRBV19 to TRBJ1-2, with 8 positions matching TRBD1. CDR3 length equals 13 residues. Trimming took 4 bases from V and 8 from J; bases not matched to a gene: 6. Germline V lookup: CDR1 LNHDA, CDR2 SQIVND (reference sequence).

The genes are TRBV24-1 and TRBJ2-3; tentatively, D is TRBD2 (5 bases). V shed 2 bases and J shed 4 bases, with 12 bases lying between them. The CDR3 totals 15 residues. Germline CDR1 reads KGHDR; CDR2 reads SFDVKD. CDR3 residues: CATSDWFREADTQYF. In DNA, the CDR3 is TGTGCCACCAGTGATTGGTTCCGGGAAGCAGATACGCAGTATTTT.

The chain has TRBV7-2 and TRBJ2-3, with D maybe TRBD2 (5 bases). This CDR3 has 15 amino acids. Germline values: CDR1 SGHTA, CDR2 FQGNSA. V lost 5 bases to trimming and J lost 5 bases, with 17 bases between them. The CDR3 reads CASSGTRWAGDTQYF. The CDR3, as DNA: TGTGCCAGCAGCGGTACTAGGTGGGCTGGAGATACGCAGTATTTT.

A single count supports this clonotype. The chain couples TRBV28 to TRBJ2-7, with D perhaps given as TRBD1 or TRBD2 (5 bases each). The CDR3 loop spans 14 amino acids. Germline loops: CDR1 MDHEN, CDR2 SYDVKM. V dropped 3 bases and J dropped 6 bases, with 15 bases sitting between them. The CDR3 coding sequence is TGTGCCAGCAGTTTCCAGGGCGGTCGGGGCGAGCAGTACTTC. The encoded protein is CASSFQGGRGEQYF.

The chain combines TRBV10-3 with TRBJ2-7; TRBD2 matches at 14 bases. The CDR3 consists of 17 residues. V lost 3 bases and J lost 6; bases outside the gene matches: 10. Germline V gives CDR1 ENHRY, CDR2 SYGVKD. DNA of the CDR3: TGTGCCATCAGTGAATTGACTAGCGGGAGGGGTGTCGGCGAGCAGTACTTC. Protein sequence: CAISELTSGRGVGEQYF.

A few counts support this clonotype. This rearrangement joins TRBV11-1 to TRBJ1-1; D is undetermined. CDR3 size: 14 residues. Germline-derived CDR1 and CDR2 are SGHAT and FQDESV (reference sequence). The germline V and J ends were trimmed by 4 bases and 5 bases, with 14 bases remaining between them. CDR3 amino acids: CASSSLPSGTEAFF. CDR3 sequence (DNA): TGTGCCAGCAGCTCCCTGCCGTCTGGGACTGAAGCTTTCTTT.